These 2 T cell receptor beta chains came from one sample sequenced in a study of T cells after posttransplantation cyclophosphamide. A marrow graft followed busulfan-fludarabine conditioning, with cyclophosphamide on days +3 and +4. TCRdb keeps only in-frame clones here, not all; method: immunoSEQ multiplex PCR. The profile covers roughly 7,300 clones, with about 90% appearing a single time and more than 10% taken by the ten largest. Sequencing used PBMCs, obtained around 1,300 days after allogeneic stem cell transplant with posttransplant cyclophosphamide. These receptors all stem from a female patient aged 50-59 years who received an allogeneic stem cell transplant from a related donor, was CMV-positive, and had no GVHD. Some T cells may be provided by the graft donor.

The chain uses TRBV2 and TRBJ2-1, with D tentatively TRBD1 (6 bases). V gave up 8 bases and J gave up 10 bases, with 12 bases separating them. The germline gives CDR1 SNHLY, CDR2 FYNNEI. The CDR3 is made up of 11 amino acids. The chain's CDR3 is CASQGTGEQFF. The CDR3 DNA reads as TGTGCCAGCCAGGGGACGGGGGAGCAGTTCTTC.

CDR3 residues: CASSFSGTGFPGYTF. CDR3 nucleotides: TGTGCCAGCAGCTTTTCCGGGACAGGATTTCCTGGCTACACCTTC. V and J are TRBV25-1 and TRBJ1-2; 8 positions match TRBD1. This CDR3 region has 15 residues. The V and J ends lost 6 bases and 7 bases, in that order; junction bases with no gene match: 13. In germline, CDR1 is MGHDK, CDR2 SYGVNS.